These 28 T cell receptor beta chains share one sample of origin, sequenced in a study of T-cell memory formation after mild COVID-19. Each CDR3 protein gets one entry after TCRdb re-called the 5' RACE reads with MiXCR. The repertoire consists of just under 350,000 distinct CDR3 sequences, with 10% to 15% occurring once and the leading ten covering over 20%. Material for sequencing was PBMCs or a T cell subset sorted from them (not recorded which). The receptor source for this set is a man between 18 and 29 years old who had mild COVID-19 (a few samples of this study predate the infection). Cell type and time point are not known.

This clonotype was observed at least ten times. This sequence joins TRBV5-1 and TRBJ1-1; D not certain. This CDR3 is 15 amino acids long. Germline V gives CDR1 SGHRS, CDR2 YFSETQ. The ends were cut back, 0 bases at V and 4 bases at J, with 13 bases in the middle. This chain's CDR3 is CASSLETSGSTEAFF. The DNA for the CDR3 is TGCGCCAGCAGCTTGGAAACTTCAGGAAGCACTGAAGCTTTCTTT.

This clonotype was seen more than once but under ten times. The rearrangement links TRBV20-1 to TRBJ2-2, with D perhaps TRBD1 (6 bases). With 3 bases removed from V and 4 bases from J, the gap between germline ends came to 15 bases. The CDR3 is made up of 15 amino acids. Germline V lookup: CDR1 DFQATT, CDR2 SNEGSKA (reference sequence). CDR3 bases: TGCAGTGCTAGGGATTACAGGGCTGGCACCGGGGAGCTGTTTTTT. Translation gives CSARDYRAGTGELFF.

This rearrangement joins TRBV7-8 to TRBJ2-7, with D possibly called TRBD1 or TRBD2 (5 bases each). Trimming removed 1 base from V and 6 bases from J, with 10 bases in between. Germline lookup yields CDR1 SGHVS and CDR2 FQNEAQ. The CDR3 sequence is 13 residues long. DNA of the CDR3: TGTGCCAGCAGCTTAGACCCCGGGACCGAGCAGTACGTC. It is translated as CASSLDPGTEQYV.

The chain joins TRBV24-1 to TRBJ2-1, with D possibly being TRBD1 (5 bases). V was shortened by 4 bases and J by 10 bases, with 10 bases between the two germline ends. The CDR3 is 12 residues long. Looked up from germline, CDR1 is KGHDR and CDR2 is SFDVKD. CDR3 sequence: CATSETGAEQFF. Written as DNA, the CDR3 is TGTGCCACCAGTGAAACAGGTGCAGAGCAGTTCTTC.

This clonotype was detected a few times. The chain recombines TRBV6-1 with TRBJ2-7; D may be TRBD2 (6 bases). The CDR3 extends over 14 amino acids. The ends were cut back, 6 bases at V and 4 bases at J, with 16 bases in the middle. Germline V gene data show CDR1 as MNHNS and CDR2 as SASEGT. The CDR3 is CASRRDGYPYEQYV. As DNA, the CDR3 is TGTGCCAGCAGGCGGGACGGCTACCCGTACGAGCAGTACGTC.

CDR3 sequence reads: CATSREGFYGYTF. DNA of the CDR3: TGTGCCACCAGCAGAGAAGGTTTCTATGGCTACACCTTC. The chain joins TRBV15 to TRBJ1-2; D not resolved. CDR3 size: 13 residues. In germline, CDR1 is LNHNV, CDR2 YYDKDF (reference sequence). V was trimmed by 0 bases and J by 4 bases, leaving 6 bases between them.

This clonotype was seen a single time. The chain carries TRBV7-9 and TRBJ2-7, with TRBD1 matching 9 bases. The length of the CDR3 is 16 residues. Germline CDR1 and CDR2: SEHNR and FQNEAQ (reference sequence). V was clipped by 5 bases and J by 0 bases; unmatched bases: 8. This CDR3 reads CASSQMGQGPSYEQYV. The CDR3 bases are TGTGCCAGCAGCCAAATGGGACAGGGCCCCTCCTACGAGCAGTACGTC.

This clonotype came up many times. The chain carries TRBV5-1 and TRBJ2-5; D is ambiguous. The germline V and J ends were trimmed by 0 bases and 2 bases, with 8 bases remaining between them. CDR3 size: 14 residues. The germline gives CDR1 SGHRS, CDR2 YFSETQ. CDR3 loop: CASSLAQIQETQYF. CDR3 in DNA: TGCGCCAGCAGCTTGGCTCAGATACAAGAGACCCAGTACTTC.

This clonotype was seen a few times. The CDR3 bases are TGCAGTGCTAAGAACAGACAGGTCACTAGCACAGATACGCAGTATTTT. This translates into CSAKNRQVTSTDTQYF. The chain recombines TRBV20-1 with TRBJ2-3, with a weak D call TRBD1 (6 bases). CDR1 is DFQATT, CDR2 SNEGSKA, per germline (reference sequence). The CDR3 runs to 16 residues. The V and J ends lost 4 bases and 0 bases respectively, with 17 bases between them.

This rearrangement joins TRBV19 to TRBJ1-4; 12 nucleotides align to TRBD1. With 11 bases clipped from V and 12 bases from J, the junction kept 13 bases outside the gene matches. The CDR3 spans 14 residues. CDR1 is LNHDA, CDR2 SQIVND, per germline (reference sequence). The CDR3 nucleotides read TGTGCCTCCCAGAAAGGGACAGGGGGCCGTGAACTGTTTTTT. Its translation is CASQKGTGGRELFF. The variable domain in full, completed from reference TRBV19 and TRBJ1-4, reads DGGITQSPKYLFRKEGQNVTLSCEQNLNHDAMYWYRQDPGQGLRLIYYSQIVNDFQKGDIAEGYSVSREKKESFPLTVTSAQKNPTAFYLCASQKGTGGRELFFGSGTQLSVL.

This clonotype has a handful of counts. This chain links TRBV2 with TRBJ1-5; D possibly corresponds to TRBD1 (6 bases). CDR1 is SNHLY, CDR2 FYNNEI, per germline. V was shortened by 0 bases and J by 11 bases, with 17 bases between the two germline ends. The CDR3 is 15 amino acids. The DNA of the CDR3 is TGTGCCAGCAGTGAAGCGGGGGGCAGAAACTCGGCCCAGCATTTT. It encodes CASSEAGGRNSAQHF.

This clonotype appeared many times. The chain couples TRBV12-3 or TRBV12-4 to TRBJ2-1; D call uncertain. V lost 3 bases and J 8 bases, leaving 17 bases between the germline ends. The CDR3 is made up of 15 amino acids. The CDR3 sequence is CASSFGRFTFDEQFF. The CDR3 region has the DNA TGTGCCAGCAGTTTTGGTCGGTTTACTTTCGATGAGCAGTTCTTC.

The V call is TRBV4-3, the J call TRBJ1-2; TRBD1 aligns across 7 bases. Trimming at V came to 1 base and at J to 2 bases, leaving 7 bases not matched to a gene. The length of the CDR3 is 16 residues. From germline, CDR1 is LGHNA and CDR2 YSLEER. The CDR3: CASSQGTGILNYGYTF. CDR3 DNA: TGCGCCAGCAGCCAAGGGACAGGAATCCTAAACTATGGCTACACCTTC.

V gene TRBV9 combines with J gene TRBJ1-2; D is unclear. The CDR3 covers 13 residues. Trimming removed 2 bases at V and 8 bases at J, with 13 bases between. CDR1 is SGDLS, CDR2 YYNGEE, per germline. The CDR3 nucleotides read TGTGCCAGCAGCGTTGGGCCCCTGGGGGGCTACACCTTC. Translating it yields CASSVGPLGGYTF.

The chain recombines TRBV10-3 with TRBJ1-5; 10 bases fit TRBD1. CDR3 length equals 16 residues. J was trimmed by 3 bases and V by 0 bases; bases with no gene match: 2. Germline loops: CDR1 ENHRY, CDR2 SYGVKD. CDR3 nucleotides: TGTGCCATCAGTGAGTCTGGGACAGGGGTCAATCAGCCCCAGCATTTT. Amino acid sequence: CAISESGTGVNQPQHF.

V usage is TRBV5-1 and J usage is TRBJ1-2; 11 nucleotides match TRBD1. Germline V lookup: CDR1 SGHRS, CDR2 YFSETQ. The CDR3 consists of 20 residues. The ends lost 6 bases at V and 6 bases at J; junction bases unmatched: 25. This CDR3 is CASTLDPGTGGTWVEDGYTF. The CDR3 DNA reads TGCGCCAGCACCCTCGACCCCGGGACAGGGGGTACTTGGGTAGAGGATGGCTACACCTTC. The complete variable domain, with remaining parts taken from reference TRBV5-1 and TRBJ1-2, reads KAGVTQTPRYLIKTRGQQVTLSCSPISGHRSVSWYQQTPGQGLQFLFEYFSETQRNKGNFPGRFSGRQFSNSRSEMNVSTLELGDSALYLCASTLDPGTGGTWVEDGYTFGSGTRLTVV.

This clonotype was picked up a small number of times. V and J are TRBV15 and TRBJ2-3, with D uncertain. V was pared by 1 base and J by 0 bases, with 5 bases between. The CDR3 extends over 14 amino acids. Germline V CDR1 and CDR2: LNHNV, YYDKDF (reference sequence). CDR3 nucleotides: TGTGCCACCAGCAGAGTTGGCAGCACAGATACGCAGTATTTT. Protein product: CATSRVGSTDTQYF. The full variable domain, with the rest looked up from reference TRBV15 and TRBJ2-3, is DAMVIQNPRYQVTQFGKPVTLSCSQTLNHNVMYWYQQKSSQAPKLLFHYYDKDFNNEADTPDNFQSRRPNTSFCFLDIRSPGLGDTAMYLCATSRVGSTDTQYFGPGTRLTVL.

This clonotype was seen a handful of times. The J gene is TRBJ2-1, the V gene TRBV18; TRBD2 matches at 10 bases. The length of the CDR3 is 15 residues. Germline values: CDR1 KGHSH, CDR2 LQKENI. V was pared by 6 bases and J by 5 bases, with 7 bases of the junction left unmatched. For the CDR3, the DNA is TGTGCCAGCTCCCTAGGACTAGCGGAGAACAATGAGCAGTTCTTC. This gives the protein CASSLGLAENNEQFF.

This clonotype came up a few times. This sequence joins TRBV10-3 and TRBJ1-1; 8 bases line up with TRBD1. The V gene end was trimmed by 4 bases and the J gene end by 7 bases; junction bases not matched to a gene: 8. Per germline, CDR1 ENHRY and CDR2 SYGVKD. CDR3 length: 14 residues. The CDR3 sequence is CAISGRLDRGEAFF. The CDR3 nucleotides are TGTGCCATCAGTGGACGACTTGACAGGGGTGAAGCTTTCTTT.

In this sample, this clonotype turned up a few times. CDR3 sequence (DNA): TGTGCCAGCAGCCCGGGGACATCGGGTCAGCCCCAGCATTTT. Amino acids: CASSPGTSGQPQHF. The chain combines TRBV7-2 with TRBJ1-5; tentative D call: TRBD1 (6 bases). CDR3 length: 14 residues. V lost 5 bases and J 6 bases, leaving 14 bases between the germline ends. CDR1 and CDR2 from the germline V gene are SGHTA and FQGNSA.

J is TRBJ2-3 and V is TRBV6-5; D not certain. Deletions cut 8 bases from V and 6 bases from J, with 9 bases between. The CDR3 sequence is 11 residues long. Looked up from germline, CDR1 is MNHEY and CDR2 is SVGAGI. CDR3 DNA sequence: TGTGCCAGCCGACTGAGCGATACGCAGTATTTT. Its protein is CASRLSDTQYF.

This clonotype was seen a handful of times. This rearrangement joins TRBV12-3 or TRBV12-4 to TRBJ2-5, with a weak D call TRBD2 (5 bases). Trimming took 5 bases from V and 4 from J, leaving 17 bases between them. This CDR3 contains 15 residues. The CDR3 protein is CASSVNTGIRETQYF. CDR3 bases: TGTGCCAGCAGTGTAAATACGGGGATTAGAGAGACCCAGTACTTC.

This chain joins TRBV6-5 and TRBJ2-7; D might be TRBD2 (7 bases). The CDR3 sequence is 16 residues long. Germline CDR1 and CDR2: MNHEY and SVGAGI. Trimming removed 8 bases at V and 4 bases at J, with 24 bases between. CDR3 amino acids: CASAPAGGWGAYEQYF. CDR3 DNA sequence: TGTGCCAGCGCCCCAGCCGGGGGGTGGGGGGCGTACGAGCAGTACTTC.

This clonotype was seen more than once but under ten times. The gene calls are TRBV7-2 and TRBJ2-3; D gene uncertain. With 5 bases removed from V and 10 bases from J, the gap between germline ends came to 13 bases. This CDR3 is 12 amino acids long. CDR1 and CDR2 (germline): SGHTA, FQGNSA. In nucleotides, the CDR3 is TGTGCCAGCAGCCTCCCTAGTTATCCGCAGTATTTT. Its protein is CASSLPSYPQYF.

The chain uses TRBV6-1 and TRBJ2-1; 8 bases map to TRBD2. CDR1 is MNHNS and CDR2 is SASEGT in the germline V gene. Unmatched junction bases numbered 12, after V lost 2 bases and J lost 9 bases. The CDR3 runs 16 residues. The CDR3 nucleotides are TGTGCCAGCAGTGAACGATCGGGACTAGGTTATAGTGAGCAGTTCTTC. Amino acid sequence: CASSERSGLGYSEQFF.

There are a few counts of this clonotype. The chain is built from TRBV7-3 and TRBJ2-4, with TRBD1 matching 7 bases. Germline V gene sequence: CDR1 SGHTA, CDR2 FQGTGA. J was trimmed by 9 bases and V by 5 bases; bases with no gene match: 10. The CDR3 spans 14 residues. In nucleotides, the CDR3 is TGTGCCAGCAGCCTAGGGACAGCCAACGGCATTCAGTACTTC. Translated: CASSLGTANGIQYF.

A few counts support this clonotype. This chain joins TRBV12-3 or TRBV12-4 and TRBJ1-1, with D tentatively TRBD1 (6 bases). Trimming left V 7 bases short and J 2 bases short, with 14 bases between. The CDR3 extends over 14 amino acids. The CDR3 DNA reads as TGTGCCAGCACCAAAGGACAGTTAAACACTGAAGCTTTCTTT. Residues: CASTKGQLNTEAFF.

This clonotype appeared a few times. V is TRBV7-6 and J is TRBJ2-7; weak D call: TRBD1 (5 bases). This CDR3 comprises 15 residues. V lost 5 bases and J 3 bases, leaving 17 bases between the germline ends. Germline V gives CDR1 SGHVS, CDR2 FNYEAQ. The CDR3 sequence is CASSQSAGWNYEQYF. The CDR3 DNA follows: TGTGCCAGCAGCCAGTCGGCAGGGTGGAACTACGAGCAGTACTTC.